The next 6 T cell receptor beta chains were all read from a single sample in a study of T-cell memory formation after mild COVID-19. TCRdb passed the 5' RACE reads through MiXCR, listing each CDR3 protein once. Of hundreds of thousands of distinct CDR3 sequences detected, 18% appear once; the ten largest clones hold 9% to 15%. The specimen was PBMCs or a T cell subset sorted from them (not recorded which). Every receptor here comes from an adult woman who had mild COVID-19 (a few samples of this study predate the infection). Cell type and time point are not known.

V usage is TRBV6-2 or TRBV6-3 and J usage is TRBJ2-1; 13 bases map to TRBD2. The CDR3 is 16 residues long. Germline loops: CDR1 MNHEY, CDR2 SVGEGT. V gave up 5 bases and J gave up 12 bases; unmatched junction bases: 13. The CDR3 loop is CASSRRLAGGPGVQFF. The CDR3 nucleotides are TGTGCCAGCAGTCGCAGACTAGCGGGGGGACCGGGAGTGCAGTTCTTC.

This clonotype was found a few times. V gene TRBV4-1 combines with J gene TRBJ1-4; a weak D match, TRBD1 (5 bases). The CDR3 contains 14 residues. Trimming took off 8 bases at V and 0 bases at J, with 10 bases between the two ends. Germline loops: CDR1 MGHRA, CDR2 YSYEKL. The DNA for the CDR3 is TGCGCCAGCGGGGACTCTCCAACTAATGAAAAACTGTTTTTT. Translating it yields CASGDSPTNEKLFF.

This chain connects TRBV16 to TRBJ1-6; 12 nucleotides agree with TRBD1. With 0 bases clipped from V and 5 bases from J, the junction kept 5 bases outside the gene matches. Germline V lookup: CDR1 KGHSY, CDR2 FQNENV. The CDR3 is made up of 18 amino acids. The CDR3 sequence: CASSQSGDRGPDNSPLHF. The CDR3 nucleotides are TGTGCCAGCAGCCAATCGGGGGACAGGGGGCCGGATAATTCACCCCTCCACTTT.

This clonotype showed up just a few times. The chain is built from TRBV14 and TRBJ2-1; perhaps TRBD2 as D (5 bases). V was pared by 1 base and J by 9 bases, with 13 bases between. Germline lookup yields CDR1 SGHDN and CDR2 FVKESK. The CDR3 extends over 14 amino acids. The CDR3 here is CASSQAPGFIEQFF. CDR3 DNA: TGTGCCAGCAGCCAAGCTCCGGGATTTATTGAGCAGTTCTTC.

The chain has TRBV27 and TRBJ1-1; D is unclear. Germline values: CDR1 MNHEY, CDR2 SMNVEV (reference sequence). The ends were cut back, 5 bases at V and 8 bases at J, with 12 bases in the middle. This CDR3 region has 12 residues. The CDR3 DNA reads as TGTGCCAGCAGTATCCCGTGGTCCGAAGCTTTCTTT. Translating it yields CASSIPWSEAFF.

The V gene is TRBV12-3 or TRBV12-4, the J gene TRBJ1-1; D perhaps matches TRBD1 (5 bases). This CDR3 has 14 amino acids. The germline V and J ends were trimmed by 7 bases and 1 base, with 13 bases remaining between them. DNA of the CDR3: TGTGCCAGCAAAGGAAACAGGCAGAACACTGAAGCTTTCTTT. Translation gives CASKGNRQNTEAFF.